This T cell receptor (beta chain) was sequenced during a study of blood T cell repertoires in COVID-19. Study at large: The United States, Italy and Spain supplied acute and convalescent COVID-19 samples.

Clones were sequenced by immunoSEQ multiplex PCR, and TCRdb holds only the in-frame ones, with some missing. Here the sample spans 100,000 to 150,000 clones, 80% being singletons. V lost 3 bases to trimming and J lost 4 bases; unmatched junction nucleotides: 9. Germline V CDR1 and CDR2: ENHRY, SYGVKD. The CDR3 totals 16 residues. The receptor's source is a human donor in a cohort sampled during active COVID-19. The V call is TRBV10-3, the J call TRBJ1-1; 9 nucleotides agree with TRBD1. Source material: peripheral blood. CDR3 residues: CAISDPGQGFGTEAFF. The CDR3 coding sequence is TGTGCCATCAGTGACCCGGGACAGGGTTTTGGCACTGAAGCTTTCTTT.